Below are 9 T cell receptor beta chains sequenced from a single sample in a study of Graves' ophthalmopathy and Graves' hyperthyroidism. Amplified material comprised TCR beta CDR3 regions derived from RNA transcripts. Investigators did first-round RT-PCR with HTBI primers, then second-round multiplex PCR. TCRdb reprocessed the multiplex PCR reads with MiXCR, giving one entry per CDR3 protein. The table has 300,000 to 400,000 distinct CDR3 sequences, about 17% seen once. The sample comprised peripheral blood. The source is an adult woman with stable Graves' hyperthyroidism.

This clonotype was observed at least ten times. The chain couples TRBV11-2 to TRBJ2-5; D is possibly TRBD1 or TRBD2 (5 bases each). Trimming cost V 4 bases and J 5 bases, with 8 bases left between them. Germline CDR1 is SGHAT and CDR2 is FQNNGV. The CDR3 extends over 12 amino acids. The CDR3 sequence is CASSSWGETQYF. The CDR3 coding sequence is TGTGCCAGCAGCTCGTGGGGGGAGACCCAGTACTTC.

This clonotype appeared many times. This rearrangement joins TRBV19 to TRBJ1-1, with D maybe TRBD1 (6 bases). The CDR3 spans 12 residues. The ends were cut back, 3 bases at V and 11 bases at J, with 13 bases in the middle. The V gene's germline CDR1 is LNHDA and CDR2 SQIVND (reference sequence). CDR3 protein: CASSILGQGAFF. For the CDR3, the DNA is TGTGCCAGTAGTATTCTGGGGCAGGGGGCTTTCTTT.

Many counts were recorded for this clonotype. This chain joins TRBV12-3 or TRBV12-4 and TRBJ2-5, with a possible D match to TRBD1 (5 bases). V was shortened by 5 bases and J by 7 bases, with 11 bases between the two germline ends. The CDR3 consists of 12 residues. CDR3 sequence reads: CASSTGPWTQYF. For the CDR3, the DNA is TGTGCCAGCAGTACAGGCCCATGGACCCAGTACTTC.

This clonotype was seen repeatedly, ten times or more. The chain links TRBV12-3 or TRBV12-4 to TRBJ2-2; 8 positions agree with TRBD2. This CDR3 comprises 17 residues. The J segment lost 2 bases and the V segment lost 2 bases, leaving 7 bases of the junction unmatched. The CDR3 DNA reads TGTGCCAGCAGTTTAAGAGAGCGGGAGAAAAACACCGGGGAGCTGTTTTTT. This codes for CASSLREREKNTGELFF.

This clonotype was found many times. The chain couples TRBV29-1 to TRBJ2-7, with TRBD2 matching 13 bases. From germline, CDR1 is SQVTM and CDR2 ANQGSEA. J was trimmed by 5 bases and V by 7 bases; bases with no gene match: 20. There are 18 residues in the CDR3. CDR3 nucleotides: TGCAGCGCTGCGCCTATGGGGGGGGGACTAGCGGGACCCAACGAGCAGTACTTC. Its translation is CSAAPMGGGLAGPNEQYF.

This clonotype was found many times. This sequence joins TRBV4-3 and TRBJ2-5; D gene ambiguous. The V gene's germline CDR1 is LGHNA and CDR2 YSLEER. The CDR3 is made up of 17 amino acids. V lost 4 bases to trimming and J lost 0 bases, with 18 bases between them. CDR3 DNA: TGCGCCAGCAGCCCCAGAATCTACGGGCAGCACCAAGAGACCCAGTACTTC. This sequence encodes CASSPRIYGQHQETQYF.

This clonotype was detected many times. The rearrangement joins TRBV5-6 to TRBJ1-2; 9 bases are a match to TRBD1. Looked up from germline, CDR1 is SGHDT and CDR2 is YYEEEE. The CDR3 spans 14 residues. V trimming: 4 bases; J trimming: 6 bases; junction bases outside the gene matches: 7. DNA of the CDR3: TGTGCCAGCAGCCGGACAGGGGCGGGCCATGGCTACACCTTC. It yields the protein CASSRTGAGHGYTF.

This clonotype showed up just a few times. This chain connects TRBV28 to TRBJ2-3; 8 bases map to TRBD2. The CDR3 has 13 amino acids. Germline CDR1 is MDHEN and CDR2 is SYDVKM. After removal of 7 bases from V and 4 bases from J, the junction contained 4 bases not matched to a gene. The CDR3 region is CASTAGGSDTQYF. CDR3 sequence (DNA): TGTGCCAGCACCGCGGGAGGCTCAGATACGCAGTATTTT.

J is TRBJ2-2 and V is TRBV11-1; D is uncertain. Germline V gene sequence: CDR1 SGHAT, CDR2 FQDESV (reference sequence). Trimming cost V 2 bases and J 0 bases, with 10 bases left between them. The CDR3 extends over 16 amino acids. This chain's CDR3 is CASSLITAPNTGELFF. The CDR3 coding sequence is TGTGCCAGCAGCTTAATTACAGCCCCGAACACCGGGGAGCTGTTTTTT.